Listed here is a single T cell receptor beta chain. Its target is unknown. The data derive from a study of T-cell memory formation after mild COVID-19. Points from the study as a whole: Among CD4+ contracting clones, most were CM and EM, and CD8+ ones EMRA.

With constant-segment primers, 5'RACE yielded cDNA libraries of TCR alpha and TCR beta that carried sample barcodes and UMIs. TCRdb itself ran the 5' RACE reads through MiXCR, one entry per CDR3 protein. The repertoire holds some 260,000 distinct CDR3 sequences, with about a sixth as singletons. The CDR3 is made up of 13 amino acids. The V and J ends lost 3 bases and 7 bases respectively, with 13 bases between them. Germline V gene sequence: CDR1 DFQATT, CDR2 SNEGSKA (reference sequence). This TCR came from a young man who had mild COVID-19 (a few samples of this study predate the infection). Cell type and time point are not known. The sample taken for sequencing was PBMCs or a T cell subset sorted from them (not recorded which). V and J are TRBV20-1 and TRBJ2-1; TRBD2 might be the D (6 bases). CDR3 protein: CSARGGSGNEQFF. The CDR3 DNA reads as TGCAGTGCTAGGGGGGGATCGGGAAATGAGCAGTTCTTC.